The clone carrying this T cell receptor (beta chain) was seen a few times. The data are from a study of blood T cell repertoires in COVID-19. This table comes from immunoSEQ multiplex PCR, and its TCRdb copy is limited to in-frame clones, with some not included. The sample has roughly 250,000 clones, approximately 90% seen once. Germline V gene data show CDR1 as KGHDR and CDR2 as SFDVKD. V lost 4 bases and J 8 bases, leaving 7 bases between the germline ends. This CDR3 spans 11 amino acids. This clonotype originated in a man aged 30 to 45 with acute or convalescent COVID-19. The chain employs TRBV24-1 and TRBJ1-2; D gene unclear. Material: peripheral blood. The CDR3 region is CATSEGRGYTF. The CDR3 DNA sequence: TGTGCCACCAGTGAGGGGAGGGGCTACACCTTC.